This T cell receptor (beta chain) was obtained from a study of blood T cell repertoires in COVID-19. Sequenced by immunoSEQ multiplex PCR; TCRdb stores in-frame clones only, minus some. Of roughly 120,000 clones in the sample, over 75% are singletons; the top ten hold roughly 10%. The sequenced sample consisted of peripheral blood. The clonotype was recovered from a man aged 80 or over with acute or convalescent COVID-19.

CDR3 amino acids: CAIRSGDSSLYGYTF. In DNA form, the CDR3 reads TGTGCCATTCGATCAGGCGACAGCTCCCTATATGGCTACACCTTC. The chain is built from TRBV19 and TRBJ1-2, with a possible D match to TRBD1 (5 bases). CDR3 length equals 15 residues. Germline-derived CDR1 and CDR2 are LNHDA and SQIVND (reference sequence). The V and J ends lost 10 bases and 5 bases respectively, with 23 bases between them.